This record looks at one TCR beta chain sequence and its context. Each CDR3 protein is one row after TCRdb ran MiXCR on the 5' RACE reads. The sample holds some 220,000 distinct CDR3 sequences; around 8% are singletons and the top ten take more than 4.5%. This CDR3 has 15 residues. Trimming left V 1 base short and J 9 bases short, with 16 bases between. CDR1 is SGHAT, CDR2 FQNNGV, per germline. This specimen comes from a study of CD8 T cells in ankylosing spondylitis. V and J are TRBV11-2 and TRBJ2-1; D perhaps matches TRBD2 (6 bases). The origin of this receptor is a female donor with ankylosing spondylitis or in good health (not recorded which). The sample was blood, either unsorted or a sorted T cell fraction (not recorded which). CDR3 in amino acids: CASSLGGLPPIEQFF. The CDR3 DNA reads as TGTGCCAGCAGCTTAGGGGGACTCCCTCCAATTGAGCAGTTCTTC.